This TCR beta chain was retrieved from a study of T cell changes during pregnancy in multiple sclerosis. Germline V gene data show CDR1 as SGHNT and CDR2 as YYREEE (reference sequence). V lost 6 bases and J lost 2, with 11 bases in between. This CDR3 has 13 residues. The repertoire was sequenced with immunoSEQ multiplex PCR; TCRdb's copy has only in-frame clones and lacks some. Of approximately 90,000 clones listed, 75% to 95% were seen once; the top ten hold under 0.95%. J is TRBJ2-5 and V is TRBV5-4, with a tentative D call TRBD2 (5 bases). The origin of this receptor is a female donor with multiple sclerosis, enrolled in a pregnancy study. The sequenced sample was peripheral blood, obtained before pregnancy. CDR3: CASKYREQETQYF. CDR3 bases: TGTGCCAGCAAATACCGGGAACAAGAGACCCAGTACTTC. The whole variable domain, remainder taken from reference TRBV5-4 and TRBJ2-5, is ETGVTQSPTHLIKTRGQQVTLRCSSQSGHNTVSWYQQALGQGPQFIFQYYREEENGRGNFPPRFSGLQFPNYSSELNVNALELDDSALYLCASKYREQETQYFGPGTRLLVL.